The present T cell receptor (beta chain) was sequenced within a study of T cell responses to AZD1222 COVID-19 vaccine. For the study at large: Analyses pooled second doses at about 4 or about 12 weeks. General study findings and limits: Repertoire samples came only from after the peak T cell response.

With respect to this clone: Its antigen is not known.

The CDR3 length is 13 residues. Trimming left V 6 bases short and J 6 bases short, with 12 bases between. This table comes from immunoSEQ multiplex PCR, and its TCRdb copy is limited to in-frame clones, with some not included. Here the sample spans roughly 70,000 clones, roughly 90% being singletons. This sequence joins TRBV12-3 or TRBV12-4 and TRBJ2-1; no definite D call. This clonotype was sampled from an adult in good health. Material: peripheral blood, obtained on day 0 of AZD1222 vaccination. CDR3 bases: TGTGCCAGCAGGCAGACATTGGGCAATGAGCAGTTCTTC. This translates into CASRQTLGNEQFF.